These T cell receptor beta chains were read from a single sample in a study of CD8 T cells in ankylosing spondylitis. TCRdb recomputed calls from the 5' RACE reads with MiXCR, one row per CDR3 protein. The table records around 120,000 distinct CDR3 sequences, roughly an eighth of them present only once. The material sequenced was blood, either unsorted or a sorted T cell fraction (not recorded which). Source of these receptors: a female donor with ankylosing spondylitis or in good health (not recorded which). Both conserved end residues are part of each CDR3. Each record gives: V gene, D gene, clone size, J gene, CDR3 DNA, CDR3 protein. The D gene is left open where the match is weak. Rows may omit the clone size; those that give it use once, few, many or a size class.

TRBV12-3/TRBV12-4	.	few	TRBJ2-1	TGTGCCAGCAGTTATTTTCCTTCACCATTGAGGGCGGATGAGCAGTTCTTC	CASSYFPSPLRADEQFF
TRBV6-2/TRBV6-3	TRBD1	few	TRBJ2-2	TGTGCCACGGACAGGGGGGGCACCGGGGAGCTGTTTTTT	CATDRGGTGELFF
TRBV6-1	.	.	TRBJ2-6	TGTGCCAGCATCCATACAGTAGGGGGGCAAGGGGCCAACGTCCTGACTTTC	CASIHTVGGQGANVLTF
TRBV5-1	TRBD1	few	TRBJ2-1	TGCGCCAGCAGAATTTCCGGGACAGGGTCCTACAATGAGCAGTTCTTC	CASRISGTGSYNEQFF
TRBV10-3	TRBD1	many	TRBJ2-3	TGTGCCATAAACGACAGGGGGACAGATACGCAGTATTTT	CAINDRGTDTQYF
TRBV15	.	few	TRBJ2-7	TGTGCCACCAGCAGAGTCCAGGGAAGCTCCTACGAGCAGTACTTC	CATSRVQGSSYEQYF
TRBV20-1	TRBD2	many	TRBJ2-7	TGCAGTGCTAGACACCTAGCGGGTACCTACGAGCAGTACTTC	CSARHLAGTYEQYF
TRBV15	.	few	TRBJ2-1	TGTGCCACCAGCAGAACAGGGGAGCAGTTCTTC	CATSRTGEQFF
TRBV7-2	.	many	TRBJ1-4	TGTGCCAGCAGCCCCGCCGCGGCTGTAGATGAAAAACTGTTTTTT	CASSPAAAVDEKLFF
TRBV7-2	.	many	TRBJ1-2	TGTGCCAGCAGCTTAATACAGGACCGAAACTATGGCTACACCTTC	CASSLIQDRNYGYTF
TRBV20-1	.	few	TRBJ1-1	TGCAGCCCAGGGCAACACAGCACTGAAGCTTTCTTT	CSPGQHSTEAFF
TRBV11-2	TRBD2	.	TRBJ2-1	TGTGCCAGCAGCTCCCGGGGCAGGGGTTTCGGACTAGCGGGTTCCAATGAGCAGTTCTTC	CASSSRGRGFGLAGSNEQFF
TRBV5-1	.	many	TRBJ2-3	TGCGCCAGCAGCTTGGCGGAACTCAGCACAGATACGCAGTATTTT	CASSLAELSTDTQYF
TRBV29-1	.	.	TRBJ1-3	TGCAGCGTTGTATCCCCAGGTGCCACTGGAAACACCATATATTTT	CSVVSPGATGNTIYF
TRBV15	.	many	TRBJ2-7	TGTGCCACCAGCAGAGATGTTGGGTTCCACGAGCAGTACTTC	CATSRDVGFHEQYF
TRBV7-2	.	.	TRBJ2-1	TGTGCCAGCAGCTTAAGCGAATCCTACAATGAGCAGTTCTTC	CASSLSESYNEQFF
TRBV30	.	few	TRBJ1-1	TGTGCCTGGACCACAAGGATGAACACTGAAGCTTTCTTT	CAWTTRMNTEAFF
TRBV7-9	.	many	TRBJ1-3	TGTGCCAGCAGCTTAGAGTCAGTGTTCTCTGGAAACACCATATATTTT	CASSLESVFSGNTIYF
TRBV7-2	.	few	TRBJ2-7	TGTGCCAGCAGCTTAGCGGCACACTACGAGCAGTACTTC	CASSLAAHYEQYF
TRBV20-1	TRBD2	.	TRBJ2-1	TGCAGTGCTAGAGATGGGGTAGCGGGAGGAAAATATGAGCAGTTCTTC	CSARDGVAGGKYEQFF
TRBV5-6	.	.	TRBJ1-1	TGTGCCAGCAGCTTGTTTGCAGGGGAGACCACTGAAGCTTTCTTT	CASSLFAGETTEAFF
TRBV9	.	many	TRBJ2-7	TGTGCCAGCAGCGTAGATTCCCTGCGGGAGCAGTACTTC	CASSVDSLREQYF
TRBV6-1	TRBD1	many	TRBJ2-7	TGTGCCAGCAGTGGACAGGGCTACGAGCAGTACTTC	CASSGQGYEQYF
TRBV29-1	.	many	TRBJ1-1	TGCAGATGGGGCGGCCCAACCTGGGGATGGGGCACTGAAGCTTTCTTT	CRWGGPTWGWGTEAFF
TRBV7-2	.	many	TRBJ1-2	TGTGCCAGCAGCCCGGGGCGGAACTATGGCTACACCTTC	CASSPGRNYGYTF
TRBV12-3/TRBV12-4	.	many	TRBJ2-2	TGTGCCAGCCGTCGAGACAGTAACACCGGGGAGCTGTTTTTT	CASRRDSNTGELFF